This TCR beta chain came from a study of cytomegalovirus exposure and HLA in healthy donors. Study details: A subsequent analysis reported that the roughly 120 validation repertoires were produced on the same platform that had also been used for the roughly 700 first-cohort repertoires.

A note on this clone: Its specificity is unknown.

The V segment lost 4 bases and the J segment 4 bases; nucleotides outside the gene matches: 9. The CDR3 spans 15 residues. Looked up from germline, CDR1 is MNHEY and CDR2 is SVGAGI. The study, taken as a whole, reports: The study designated roughly 150 TCR beta chains cytomegalovirus-associated.

The assay was immunoSEQ multiplex PCR, and TCRdb's table has in-frame clones only and misses some. The sample shows fewer than 200,000 clones, around nine tenths of them seen only once. This sequence was found in a woman in her 30s in good health and CMV-seronegative. Sequenced input: PBMCs. This sequence joins TRBV6-5 and TRBJ2-5; 7 bases line up with TRBD1. The CDR3 DNA sequence: TGTGCCAGCAGTTTCTCCAGAGGGGGCGGAGAGACCCAGTACTTC. This sequence encodes CASSFSRGGGETQYF.